Below, 24 T cell receptor beta chains from the same sample are listed, as sequenced in a study of blood T cell repertoires in COVID-19. Here immunoSEQ multiplex PCR was the method, and the copy in TCRdb shows in-frame clones only, minus some. This table holds over 60,000 clones, 80% to 90% found once. The material sequenced was peripheral blood. The receptors shown here come from a man aged 70 or older with active or convalescent COVID-19.

The rearrangement uses TRBV2 and TRBJ2-6; tentatively, D is TRBD1 (6 bases). Germline CDR1 and CDR2: SNHLY and FYNNEI. The germline V and J ends were trimmed by 7 bases and 5 bases, with 15 bases remaining between them. This CDR3 has 15 residues. The CDR3: CASIGQNIWANVLTF. In DNA form, the CDR3 reads TGTGCCAGCATCGGACAGAACATCTGGGCCAACGTCCTGACTTTC.

The rearrangement links TRBV7-9 to TRBJ1-2; 7 bases agree with TRBD1. Germline CDR1 reads SEHNR; CDR2 reads FQNEAQ (reference sequence). This CDR3 is built from 15 residues. V shed 1 base, J shed 2 bases, and the junction held 4 bases outside the gene matches. CDR3 nucleotide sequence: TGTGCCAGCAGCTTAGGTGGGACAGAAAACTATGGCTACACCTTC. This translates into CASSLGGTENYGYTF. Together with reference TRBV7-9 and TRBJ1-2, the CDR3 gives the full variable domain: DTGVSQNPRHKITKRGQNVTFRCDPISEHNRLYWYRQTLGQGPEFLTYFQNEAQLEKSRLLSDRFSAERPKGSFSTLEIQRTEQGDSAMYLCASSLGGTENYGYTFGSGTRLTVV.

CDR3 sequence (DNA): TGTGCCAGCAGCGCCGGGTTAGTCGAGACCCAGTACTTC. It yields the protein CASSAGLVETQYF. V is TRBV6-5 and J is TRBJ2-5; D is uncertain. The CDR3 contains 13 residues. Per the germline V gene, CDR1 is MNHEY and CDR2 is SVGAGI. V lost 6 bases to trimming and J lost 5 bases, with 13 bases between them.

This clone was detected only once. This chain connects TRBV4-2 to TRBJ2-5; a possible D gene is TRBD2 (5 bases). Germline CDR1 LGHNA, CDR2 YNFKEQ. The CDR3 has 11 amino acids. V dropped 5 bases and J dropped 5 bases, with 6 bases sitting between them. CDR3 residues: CASSGEETQYF. CDR3 sequence (DNA): TGTGCCAGCAGCGGGGAGGAGACCCAGTACTTC.

The chain links TRBV11-3 to TRBJ1-1, with 7 bases identical to TRBD1. Losses at the gene ends were 4 bases for V and 3 bases for J; bases not matched to a gene: 8. The CDR3 extends over 15 amino acids. CDR1 is SGHNT, CDR2 YENEEA, per germline. The CDR3 DNA sequence: TGTGCCAGCAGCTCGGGACAGAACTGGGACACTGAAGCTTTCTTT. This gives the protein CASSSGQNWDTEAFF.

The chain combines TRBV19 with TRBJ2-5, with a tentative D call TRBD1 (6 bases). This CDR3 is 14 amino acids long. The germline gives CDR1 LNHDA, CDR2 SQIVND (reference sequence). V was trimmed by 6 bases and J by 4 bases, leaving 15 bases between them. The CDR3 loop reads CASSLGQGRETQYF. CDR3 DNA sequence: TGTGCCAGTAGCCTTGGCCAGGGGAGAGAGACCCAGTACTTC. Looking up the rest from reference TRBV19 and TRBJ2-5 gives the full variable domain: DGGITQSPKYLFRKEGQNVTLSCEQNLNHDAMYWYRQDPGQGLRLIYYSQIVNDFQKGDIAEGYSVSREKKESFPLTVTSAQKNPTAFYLCASSLGQGRETQYFGPGTRLLVL.

V usage is TRBV5-6 and J usage is TRBJ2-2, with D perhaps matching TRBD1 (5 bases). Trimming removed 1 base at V and 0 bases at J, with 13 bases between. CDR1 is SGHDT, CDR2 YYEEEE, per germline. This CDR3 has 17 amino acids. The CDR3 sequence is CASSLYLGPANTGELFF. The CDR3 coding sequence is TGTGCCAGCAGCTTGTATCTGGGGCCCGCGAACACCGGGGAGCTGTTTTTT.

The DNA of the CDR3 is TGTGCCATCAGTTCCCAGGGAAGGGTCAACGAGCAGTACTTC. Its translation is CAISSQGRVNEQYF. This chain uses TRBV10-3 with TRBJ2-7; tentative D call: TRBD1 (5 bases). V lost 5 bases and J lost 5, with 16 bases in between. The CDR3 length is 14 residues. Germline assignment: CDR1 ENHRY and CDR2 SYGVKD.

V is TRBV7-9 and J is TRBJ2-7; no reliable D call. The CDR3 has 12 residues. With 5 bases removed from V and 3 bases from J, the gap between germline ends came to 8 bases. CDR1 is SEHNR and CDR2 is FQNEAQ in the germline V gene (reference sequence). CDR3 nucleotides: TGTGCCAGCAGCGGATACTACTACGAGCAGTACTTC. Translation: CASSGYYYEQYF. Looking up the rest from reference TRBV7-9 and TRBJ2-7 gives the full variable domain: DTGVSQNPRHKITKRGQNVTFRCDPISEHNRLYWYRQTLGQGPEFLTYFQNEAQLEKSRLLSDRFSAERPKGSFSTLEIQRTEQGDSAMYLCASSGYYYEQYFGPGTRLTVT.

The genes are TRBV2 and TRBJ2-1; 12 bases align to TRBD2. Germline trimming cut 3 bases from V and 7 bases from J; bases unmatched to any gene: 7. The CDR3 is made up of 16 amino acids. CDR1 SNHLY and CDR2 FYNNEI come from the germline V gene. Here the CDR3 reads CASSDQLAGGPNEQFF. CDR3 coding DNA: TGTGCCAGCAGTGACCAACTAGCGGGAGGCCCTAATGAGCAGTTCTTC.

The chain couples TRBV28 to TRBJ2-4; 8 positions agree with TRBD2. Germline CDR1 reads MDHEN; CDR2 reads SYDVKM. V lost 7 bases, J lost 8 bases, and 7 bases stayed unmatched. The CDR3 runs 13 residues. CDR3 nucleotide sequence: TGTGCCAGCAACGCCGGCGGGAGGTACATTCAGTACTTC. This gives the protein CASNAGGRYIQYF.

The chain combines TRBV19 with TRBJ1-1; TRBD1 aligns across 7 bases. CDR3 length equals 14 residues. V shed 10 bases and J 6 bases; nucleotides not matched to a gene: 14. Germline assignment: CDR1 LNHDA and CDR2 SQIVND (reference sequence). The CDR3 coding sequence is TGTGCCACCAAATCAGGGGGGAACTTAGCTGAAGCTTTCTTT. This codes for CATKSGGNLAEAFF.

The chain has TRBV9 and TRBJ1-6, with TRBD1 matching over 9 bases. Trimming at V came to 4 bases and at J to 7 bases, leaving 9 bases not matched to a gene. This CDR3 spans 16 amino acids. The V gene's germline CDR1 is SGDLS and CDR2 YYNGEE. CDR3 nucleotide sequence: TGTGCCAGCAGCATCAGACGGGACAGGGACAATTCACCCCTCCACTTT. Translated: CASSIRRDRDNSPLHF.

This chain connects TRBV28 to TRBJ1-4; perhaps TRBD1 as D (5 bases). The CDR3 contains 13 residues. Germline-derived CDR1 and CDR2 are MDHEN and SYDVKM. Trimming left V 3 bases short and J 7 bases short, with 9 bases between. Here the CDR3 DNA reads TGTGCCAGCAGTTTGACAGCTCCTGAAAAACTGTTTTTT. This sequence encodes CASSLTAPEKLFF.

The chain couples TRBV12-2 to TRBJ1-6; TRBD1, the D gene given by the table, was not confirmed from the DNA. TRBV12-2 is reported as a pseudogene. The CDR3 sequence is 18 residues long. CDR3 bases: TGTGCAAGTCGCTTACCTGGGCCGGGACAGAACTATAATTCACCCCTCCACTTT. Translation gives CASRLPGPGQNYNSPLHF.

CDR3 protein: CSVGGRRNYGYTF. The CDR3 DNA reads TGCAGCGTTGGCGGGAGACGCAACTATGGCTACACCTTC. This sequence joins TRBV29-1 and TRBJ1-2; D gene uncertain. Trimming cost V 4 bases and J 2 bases, with 11 bases left between them. The CDR3 totals 13 residues. Looked up from germline, CDR1 is SQVTM and CDR2 is ANQGSEA.

This clone has only one observation. The chain is built from TRBV7-2 and TRBJ2-7; maybe TRBD1 (6 bases). The CDR3 spans 15 residues. Trimming stripped 3 bases from V and 3 bases from J, with 15 bases between. Germline V CDR1 and CDR2: SGHTA, FQGNSA. CDR3 sequence (DNA): TGTGCCAGCAGCTTTACCCCCCGGACAGACTACGAGCAGTACTTC. Its translation: CASSFTPRTDYEQYF.

The chain has TRBV10-1 and TRBJ1-4, with TRBD1 identical over 7 bases. This CDR3 has 18 residues. Germline CDR1 reads WNHNN; CDR2 reads SYGVQD (reference sequence). V lost 8 bases to trimming and J lost 0 bases; unmatched junction nucleotides: 15. CDR3 DNA sequence: TGCGCCAGCCCACCCGGGACAGCTGAAATAGCAACTAATGAAAAACTGTTTTTT. Translating gives CASPPGTAEIATNEKLFF.

The gene calls are TRBV11-2 and TRBJ2-1; D perhaps matches TRBD1 (6 bases). The germline V and J ends were trimmed by 5 bases and 7 bases, with 12 bases remaining between them. This CDR3 has 13 residues. Per germline, CDR1 SGHAT and CDR2 FQNNGV. In DNA, the CDR3 is TGTGCCAGCAGCCAGGGGCACCTTAATGAGCAGTTCTTC. Translating gives CASSQGHLNEQFF. The full variable domain, rest sourced from reference TRBV11-2 and TRBJ2-1, is EAGVAQSPRYKIIEKRQSVAFWCNPISGHATLYWYQQILGQGPKLLIQFQNNGVVDDSQLPKDRFSAERLKGVDSTLKIQPAKLEDSAVYLCASSQGHLNEQFFGPGTRLTVL.

The chain couples TRBV12-2 to TRBJ2-2; the listed D gene, TRBD1, was not tested against the DNA. TRBV12-2 is listed as a pseudogene. There are 17 residues in the CDR3. The CDR3 nucleotides read TGTGCAAGTCGCCCTCGGTGGGGGCAGCTGAACACCGGGGAGCTGTTTTTT. Amino acid sequence: CASRPRWGQLNTGELFF.

This clone occurred once. The rearrangement uses TRBV18 and TRBJ1-5, with 9 bases matching TRBD1. This CDR3 comprises 14 residues. CDR1 and CDR2 from the germline V gene are KGHSH and LQKENI. V trimming: 4 bases; J trimming: 5 bases; junction bases outside the gene matches: 3. The CDR3 here is CASSQQGADQPQHF. CDR3 nucleotides: TGTGCCAGCTCACAACAGGGGGCTGATCAGCCCCAGCATTTT.

The J gene is TRBJ2-1, the V gene TRBV2; the match to TRBD2 covers 9 bases. CDR3 length: 15 residues. Germline lookup yields CDR1 SNHLY and CDR2 FYNNEI. The trim removed 2 bases at V and 8 bases at J, leaving 7 bases unmatched. The CDR3 spells CASSEMGLAGDEQFF. The CDR3 coding sequence is TGTGCCAGCAGTGAAATGGGACTAGCCGGAGATGAGCAGTTCTTC.

This chain links TRBV5-1 with TRBJ2-7, with 10 nucleotides matching TRBD1. The CDR3 contains 16 residues. Germline assignment: CDR1 SGHRS and CDR2 YFSETQ. Trimming took 0 bases from V and 5 from J; bases not matched to a gene: 8. Written as DNA, the CDR3 is TGCGCCAGCAGCTTGGGTGGGACAGGGGCGGAGGACGAGCAGTACTTC. This codes for CASSLGGTGAEDEQYF.

This clone was seen only a few times. The chain uses TRBV5-1 and TRBJ2-7; no firm D call. The V and J ends lost 4 bases and 5 bases respectively, with 19 bases between them. The germline V gene has CDR1 SGHRS and CDR2 YFSETQ. CDR3 size: 15 residues. CDR3 protein: CASSARVVGEDEQYF. In nucleotides, the CDR3 is TGCGCCAGCAGCGCACGAGTTGTAGGTGAGGACGAGCAGTACTTC.